One and the same sample provided the 2 T cell receptor beta chains below, sequenced in a study of CXCR3-negative and CXCR3-positive naive CD8 T cells. All TRB cDNA libraries came from 5' RACE performed with UMI labels. Reanalyzing the 5' RACE reads, TCRdb keeps one entry per CDR3 protein, without DNA. Here the sample table reports around 7,000 distinct CDR3 sequences. Sequencing was performed on naive CXCR3- CD8+ T cells from blood. Subset in this sample: CD45RO-CCR7+CD27+CD95- naive CD8+ T cells lacking CXCR3 (TNR3-). All receptors come from a human donor in good health. Some clones in this sample may be carry-over from other donors' samples.

This clonotype is medium-sized by frequency. The CDR3 sequence is CASSARHSKELFF. This chain links TRBV5-6 with TRBJ1-4. Germline CDR1 is SGHDT and CDR2 is YYEEEE. CDR3 length: 13 residues.

This chain links TRBV28 with TRBJ2-5; TCRdb reports TRBD2, a call that lacks DNA to check it against. CDR1 MDHEN and CDR2 SYDVKM come from the germline V gene. CDR3 length: 21 amino acids. The CDR3 reads CASSSPWTGGLAGWEQETQYF.